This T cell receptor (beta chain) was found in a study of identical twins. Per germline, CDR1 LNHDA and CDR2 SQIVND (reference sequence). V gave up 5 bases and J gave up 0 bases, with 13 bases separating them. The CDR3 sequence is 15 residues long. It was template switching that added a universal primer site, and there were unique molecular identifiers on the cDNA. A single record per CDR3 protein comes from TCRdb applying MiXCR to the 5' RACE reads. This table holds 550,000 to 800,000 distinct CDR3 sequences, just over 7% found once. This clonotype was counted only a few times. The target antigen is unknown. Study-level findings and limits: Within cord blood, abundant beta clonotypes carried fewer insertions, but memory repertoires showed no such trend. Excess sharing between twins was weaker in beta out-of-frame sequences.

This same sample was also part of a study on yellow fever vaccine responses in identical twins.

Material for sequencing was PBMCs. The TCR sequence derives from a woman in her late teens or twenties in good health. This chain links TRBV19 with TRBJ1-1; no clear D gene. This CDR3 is CASSHPGGMNTEAFF. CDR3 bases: TGTGCCAGTAGTCACCCGGGAGGGATGAACACTGAAGCTTTCTTT.